These 24 T cell receptor beta chains share one sample of origin, sequenced in a study of blood T cell repertoires in COVID-19. Assay: immunoSEQ multiplex PCR; the TCRdb copy retains only in-frame clones and omits some. In the table there are hundreds of thousands of clones, roughly 90% of which are singletons. Sequencing was performed on PBMCs or T cells enriched from blood (not recorded which). These TCRs come from a man aged 40-49 years who had recovered from COVID-19.

This sequence joins TRBV4-3 and TRBJ1-1; weak D call: TRBD1 (6 bases). The CDR3 has 14 residues. Germline V gene lookup returns CDR1 LGHNA and CDR2 YSLEER. The V gene lost 0 bases and the J gene lost 6 bases, with 11 bases spanning the gap. In nucleotides, the CDR3 is TGCGCCAGCAGCCAAGATACAGGGCTTTCTGAAGCTTTCTTT. Its protein is CASSQDTGLSEAFF.

The rearrangement joins TRBV7-8 to TRBJ2-7, with 8 bases fitting TRBD2. V dropped 4 bases and J dropped 3; count of bases not matched to a gene: 5. CDR1 and CDR2 from the germline V gene are SGHVS and FQNEAQ. The CDR3 covers 14 residues. CDR3: CASSSRAGVYEQYF. The CDR3 DNA reads as TGTGCCAGCAGCTCCCGAGCGGGAGTCTACGAGCAGTACTTC.

The V call is TRBV19, the J call TRBJ1-1, with TRBD1 as a possible D gene (6 bases). Per the germline V gene, CDR1 is LNHDA and CDR2 is SQIVND (reference sequence). The CDR3 covers 13 residues. Deletions cut 3 bases from V and 7 bases from J, with 12 bases between. CDR3 in DNA: TGTGCCAGTAGTATTCACAGGGACTATGAAGCTTTCTTT. Amino acid sequence: CASSIHRDYEAFF.

In its sample, this clone was seen a few times. This chain joins TRBV3-1 (or the pseudogene TRBV3-2) and TRBJ2-1; TRBD2 aligns across 7 bases. The CDR3 length is 16 residues. Germline V gene lookup returns CDR1 LGHDT and CDR2 YNNKEL (reference sequence). With V trimmed by 4 bases and J by 6 bases, 12 bases remained unmatched. CDR3: CASSLLNLGGGNEQFF. CDR3 bases: TGTGCCAGCAGCCTGTTAAACCTCGGCGGGGGCAATGAGCAGTTCTTC.

V is TRBV6-5 and J is TRBJ1-1; D is possibly TRBD1 (6 bases). Trimming stripped 5 bases from V and 4 bases from J, with 14 bases between. Looked up from germline, CDR1 is MNHEY and CDR2 is SVGAGI. The CDR3 loop spans 14 amino acids. The DNA of the CDR3 is TGTGCCAGCAGTCCCCGGACAGAATCCACTGAAGCTTTCTTT. Protein sequence: CASSPRTESTEAFF.

The chain links TRBV28 to TRBJ2-7; 7 bases map to TRBD1. V lost 7 bases and J lost 6; bases outside the gene matches: 9. The CDR3 extends over 13 amino acids. Germline V gives CDR1 MDHEN, CDR2 SYDVKM. The CDR3 DNA reads TGTGCCAGCACAGGGGGTCGGATGGTCGAGCAGTACTTC. It is translated as CASTGGRMVEQYF.

V gene TRBV3-1 (or the pseudogene TRBV3-2) combines with J gene TRBJ2-1; D unclear. Germline-derived CDR1 and CDR2 are LGHDT and YNNKEL (reference sequence). The CDR3 runs to 15 residues. Trimming cost V 4 bases and J 0 bases, with 10 bases left between them. CDR3 sequence (DNA): TGTGCCAGCAGCCCTGCCCCTAGCTCCTACAATGAGCAGTTCTTC. This translates into CASSPAPSSYNEQFF.

This clone was found once. V gene TRBV20-1 combines with J gene TRBJ1-1, with D unclear. Between the trimmed V and J ends, which lost 0 bases and 10 bases, there was a span of 6 bases. The CDR3 has 10 amino acids. Germline-derived CDR1 and CDR2 are DFQATT and SNEGSKA (reference sequence). CDR3 DNA sequence: TGCAGTGCTAGAGAGTCGGGAGCTTTCTTT. Encoded protein: CSARESGAFF.

This chain joins TRBV7-3 and TRBJ2-1; TRBD2 matches 8 bases. Germline-derived CDR1 and CDR2 are SGHTA and FQGTGA. V was clipped by 3 bases and J by 7 bases; unmatched bases: 14. CDR3 length: 17 amino acids. CDR3 DNA sequence: TGTGCCAGCAGCTTTAAGGGCCGCCGCTCGGGGGGGAATGAGCAGTTCTTC. Translated: CASSFKGRRSGGNEQFF.

This sequence joins TRBV16 and TRBJ1-5; maybe TRBD1 (6 bases). Germline V gives CDR1 KGHSY, CDR2 FQNENV. The V and J ends lost 5 bases and 3 bases respectively, with 14 bases between them. The CDR3 sequence is 15 residues long. The CDR3 reads CASSYSDRNNQPQHF. In DNA, the CDR3 is TGTGCCAGCAGCTACTCGGACAGAAACAATCAGCCCCAGCATTTT.

The CDR3 loop is CSVDTSGAYNEQFF. The CDR3 DNA follows: TGCAGCGTTGACACTAGCGGGGCCTACAATGAGCAGTTCTTC. V and J are TRBV29-1 and TRBJ2-1; TRBD2 matches at 10 bases. This CDR3 is built from 14 residues. CDR1 is SQVTM, CDR2 ANQGSEA, per germline. V trimming: 3 bases; J trimming: 2 bases; junction bases outside the gene matches: 1.

In this sample, this clone turned up once. V gene TRBV4-1 combines with J gene TRBJ1-3; D is unclear. Trimming shortened V by 4 bases and J by 4 bases, and 17 bases separated the two germline ends. The CDR3 is 16 amino acids. Per germline, CDR1 MGHRA and CDR2 YSYEKL. The CDR3 nucleotides read TGCGCCAGCAGCCCGATCGGGAGAACGAGAGGAAACACCATATATTTT. Protein sequence: CASSPIGRTRGNTIYF.

This clone was detected a few times. The chain employs TRBV27 and TRBJ2-1, with 11 positions matching TRBD2. V was pared by 5 bases and J by 5 bases, with 5 bases of the junction left unmatched. Germline V gives CDR1 MNHEY, CDR2 SMNVEV (reference sequence). CDR3 size: 15 residues. The CDR3 DNA reads as TGTGCCAGCAGTGCTCCGGGACTAGCGGACAATGAGCAGTTCTTC. Protein product: CASSAPGLADNEQFF.

The CDR3 reads CSVEDRGGSGETQYF. The DNA of the CDR3 is TGCAGCGTTGAAGATCGAGGCGGGAGCGGGGAGACCCAGTACTTC. The chain combines TRBV29-1 with TRBJ2-5; 7 bases are shared with TRBD2. Germline CDR1 is SQVTM and CDR2 is ANQGSEA. The CDR3 covers 15 residues. Trimming removed 0 bases from V and 5 bases from J; junction bases left unmatched: 9.

The chain employs TRBV18 and TRBJ2-4; the D gene is possibly TRBD2 (6 bases). Germline V gene sequence: CDR1 KGHSH, CDR2 LQKENI. This CDR3 has 14 residues. Trimming stripped 6 bases from V and 1 base from J, with 10 bases between. CDR3 sequence (DNA): TGTGCCAGCTCCCTCGGGGGTGCCAAAAACATTCAGTACTTC. Amino acid sequence: CASSLGGAKNIQYF.

This clone came up a few times. This chain connects TRBV19 to TRBJ1-2; 9 bases align to TRBD1. The junction had 6 bases not matched to a gene; V was cut back by 0 bases and J by 4 bases. Per germline, CDR1 LNHDA and CDR2 SQIVND (reference sequence). The CDR3 covers 16 residues. This CDR3 is CASSIEGTGTLYGYTF. DNA of the CDR3: TGTGCCAGTAGTATAGAAGGGACAGGGACCCTCTATGGCTACACCTTC.

V is TRBV27 and J is TRBJ1-1; 11 bases match TRBD1. Germline V gene sequence: CDR1 MNHEY, CDR2 SMNVEV (reference sequence). V was clipped by 5 bases and J by 7 bases; unmatched bases: 12. There are 16 residues in the CDR3. The CDR3 region is CASSPWTGGGISEAFF. CDR3 DNA: TGTGCCAGCAGTCCCTGGACAGGGGGCGGTATCAGTGAAGCTTTCTTT.

V and J are TRBV11-2 and TRBJ2-2; D not resolved. Germline-derived CDR1 and CDR2 are SGHAT and FQNNGV. This CDR3 spans 12 amino acids. Trimming took off 5 bases at V and 7 bases at J, with 8 bases between the two ends. The CDR3 loop reads CASSLYFGELFF. The CDR3 nucleotides read TGTGCCAGCAGCCTTTACTTCGGGGAGCTGTTTTTT.

This clone showed up just a few times. The chain couples TRBV10-3 to TRBJ2-1; maybe TRBD2 (6 bases). The CDR3 covers 14 residues. V was shortened by 8 bases and J by 6 bases, with 17 bases between the two germline ends. Germline V gene sequence: CDR1 ENHRY, CDR2 SYGVKD. The CDR3 region is CAISAEGQGNEQFF. The CDR3 DNA reads as TGTGCCATCTCGGCGGAGGGCCAGGGCAATGAGCAGTTCTTC.

With regard to this clone: The junction shows a germline mismatch at one end, possibly a read error. This chain links TRBV10-2 with TRBJ2-2; tentative D call: TRBD1 (6 bases). CDR3 length: 16 amino acids. Per the germline V gene, CDR1 is WSHSY and CDR2 is SAAADI. The CDR3 spells CASSQSGTTNTGELFF. The CDR3, as DNA: TGCGCCAGCAGTCAGTCCGGGACAACGAACACCGGGGAGCTGTTTTTT.

This chain joins TRBV3-1 (or the pseudogene TRBV3-2) and TRBJ2-1; D perhaps matches TRBD1 (5 bases). CDR1 is LGHDT, CDR2 YNNKEL, per germline (reference sequence). V dropped 10 bases and J dropped 3 bases, with 16 bases sitting between them. The CDR3 runs 14 residues. CDR3 bases: TGTGCCACGGAGAATAGGGGCTACTACAATGAGCAGTTCTTC. Amino acid sequence: CATENRGYYNEQFF.

The V gene is TRBV12-3 or TRBV12-4, the J gene TRBJ1-1; D might be TRBD1 (6 bases). Trimming removed 6 bases from V and 2 bases from J, with 10 bases in between. CDR3 length: 13 amino acids. The CDR3 DNA reads TGTGCCAGCAGACCGGGGACAAACACTGAAGCTTTCTTT. This gives the protein CASRPGTNTEAFF.

The V call is TRBV19, the J call TRBJ1-1; 7 bases map to TRBD1. Germline V gene data show CDR1 as LNHDA and CDR2 as SQIVND (reference sequence). Trimming removed 7 bases from V and 0 bases from J; junction bases left unmatched: 14. The CDR3 runs to 17 residues. This CDR3 is CASTQTGKELMNTEAFF. In DNA, the CDR3 is TGTGCCAGTACCCAGACAGGGAAGGAGTTGATGAACACTGAAGCTTTCTTT.

The chain is built from TRBV18 and TRBJ1-4; a possible D gene is TRBD1 (6 bases). The CDR3 is made up of 15 amino acids. Germline V gene lookup returns CDR1 KGHSH and CDR2 LQKENI. Trimming took 5 bases from V and 7 from J, leaving 17 bases between them. The chain's CDR3 is CASSTARYRAEKLFF. The CDR3 DNA follows: TGTGCCAGCTCAACGGCGAGGTACAGGGCTGAAAAACTGTTTTTT. The variable domain in full, completed from reference TRBV18 and TRBJ1-4, reads NAGVMQNPRHLVRRRGQEARLRCSPMKGHSHVYWYRQLPEEGLKFMVYLQKENIIDESGMPKERFSAEFPKEGPSILRIQQVVRGDSAAYFCASSTARYRAEKLFFGSGTQLSVL.